A single sample gave rise to the 28 T cell receptor beta chains below, sequenced in a study of T cell repertoires in cytomegalovirus infection. From the reads, TCRdb called clonotypes with MiXCR, one entry per CDR3 protein. The data show 800,000 to 950,000 distinct CDR3 sequences, 32% seen once. These TCRs are of unknown antigen specificity. Sample: cultured CD8+ T cells from PBMCs, taken from culture after CMV antigen stimulation. The receptor source for this set is a human donor in good health (CMV status not recorded). Some clones in this sample may be carry-over from other donors' samples.

This clonotype has only a few counts. This chain joins TRBV10-2 and TRBJ2-2; D gene ambiguous. Per germline, CDR1 WSHSY and CDR2 SAAADI. V was shortened by 0 bases and J by 6 bases, with 11 bases between the two germline ends. There are 15 residues in the CDR3. CDR3 residues: CASSESYTGPGELFF. Written as DNA, the CDR3 is TGCGCCAGCAGTGAGTCGTACACCGGGCCCGGGGAGCTGTTTTTT.

This clonotype occurred a few times. The chain recombines TRBV3-1 with TRBJ2-7; 8 nucleotides line up with TRBD2. After removal of 1 base from V and 3 bases from J, the junction contained 5 bases not matched to a gene. Germline CDR1 is LGHDT and CDR2 is YNNKEL (reference sequence). The CDR3 is 15 amino acids. The CDR3 DNA follows: TGTGCCAGCAGCCAAGGCCGGGGGGGCTTCTACGAGCAGTACTTC. Protein sequence: CASSQGRGGFYEQYF.

This clonotype was found a few times. V usage is TRBV28 and J usage is TRBJ1-5; 7 nucleotides line up with TRBD1. Losses at the gene ends were 3 bases for V and 0 bases for J; bases not matched to a gene: 5. This CDR3 contains 16 residues. Germline V CDR1 and CDR2: MDHEN, SYDVKM. CDR3 sequence reads: CASSFGDRYSNQPQHF. The CDR3 nucleotides are TGTGCCAGCAGTTTCGGGGACAGATATAGCAATCAGCCCCAGCATTTT.

V gene TRBV6-5 combines with J gene TRBJ2-7; TRBD1 aligns across 9 bases. Germline CDR1 MNHEY, CDR2 SVGAGI. J lost 6 bases, V lost 5 bases, and 8 bases had no gene match. This CDR3 is 14 amino acids long. The CDR3 DNA follows: TGTGCCAGCAGTCCCGGGACAGGGCCAAGCGAGCAGTACTTC. Residues: CASSPGTGPSEQYF.

The rearrangement uses TRBV7-6 and TRBJ2-3; a possible D gene is TRBD2 (7 bases). CDR1 is SGHVS, CDR2 FNYEAQ, per germline. Trimming pared 5 bases from V and 5 bases from J, leaving 17 bases between. The CDR3 is 15 amino acids. For the CDR3, the DNA is TGTGCCAGCAGCCCTCTGGGGGGGGCTAGAGATACGCAGTATTTT. This gives the protein CASSPLGGARDTQYF.

The gene calls are TRBV9 and TRBJ1-2; tentative D call: TRBD1 (5 bases). The CDR3 length is 13 residues. Germline loops: CDR1 SGDLS, CDR2 YYNGEE. The ends were cut back, 2 bases at V and 6 bases at J, with 11 bases in the middle. As DNA, the CDR3 is TGTGCCAGCAGCGTGGCCCGGGGGGATGGCTACACCTTC. Its translation: CASSVARGDGYTF.

This clonotype was observed a handful of times. The CDR3 is CASSLDDSYNTEAFF. The CDR3 coding sequence is TGTGCCAGCAGCTTAGACGACAGTTACAACACTGAAGCTTTCTTT. The J gene is TRBJ1-1, the V gene TRBV7-6; D may be TRBD1 (5 bases). The CDR3 is 15 amino acids. Trimming took 1 base from V and 2 from J, leaving 11 bases between them. CDR1 is SGHVS and CDR2 is FNYEAQ in the germline V gene.

This clonotype was found a few times. The chain links TRBV12-3 or TRBV12-4 to TRBJ1-2; no clear D gene. This CDR3 is built from 14 residues. With 5 bases removed from V and 2 bases from J, the gap between germline ends came to 12 bases. Here the CDR3 DNA reads TGTGCCAGCAGTCGAACTTACTCCAACTATGGCTACACCTTC. Encoded protein: CASSRTYSNYGYTF.

This clonotype was recorded a few times. The rearrangement links TRBV4-1 to TRBJ2-1; the match to TRBD1 covers 9 bases. With 5 bases clipped from V and 8 bases from J, the junction kept 10 bases outside the gene matches. The CDR3 has 15 amino acids. The germline CDR1 and CDR2 sequences are MGHRA and YSYEKL. The CDR3 here is CASSTPGQGYHEQFF. The CDR3 DNA sequence: TGCGCCAGCAGCACCCCGGGACAGGGTTACCATGAGCAGTTCTTC.

J is TRBJ2-2 and V is TRBV15; 9 bases fit TRBD1. V was clipped by 5 bases and J by 0 bases; unmatched bases: 13. CDR1 LNHNV and CDR2 YYDKDF come from the germline V gene (reference sequence). This CDR3 is 19 amino acids long. The CDR3 DNA sequence: TGTGCCACCAGCTCTCGGCCTCCGGGGACAGGGACGAACACCGGGGAGCTGTTTTTT. Translated, it gives CATSSRPPGTGTNTGELFF.

This clonotype was detected many times. The rearrangement joins TRBV7-8 to TRBJ2-1; D is unclear. Germline loops: CDR1 SGHVS, CDR2 FQNEAQ. There are 13 residues in the CDR3. Deletions cut 5 bases from V and 4 bases from J, with 9 bases between. The CDR3: CASSPETYNEQFF. The CDR3 bases are TGTGCCAGCAGCCCGGAGACTTACAATGAGCAGTTCTTC.

A note on this clonotype: It may be a read error: a sequence one base away is much more abundant. The chain couples TRBV7-2 to TRBJ2-2; D might be TRBD1 or TRBD2, each matching 6 bases. The CDR3 has 16 residues. V was clipped by 1 base and J by 3 bases, with 12 bases between them. Germline CDR1 SGHTA, CDR2 FQGNSA. In nucleotides, the CDR3 is TGTGCCAGCAGCTTAGACTCGGGGGCTTACACCGGGGAGCTGTTTTTT. As protein: CASSLDSGAYTGELFF.

This chain connects TRBV18 to TRBJ2-7; tentative D call: TRBD1 (5 bases). The CDR3 covers 15 residues. V was clipped by 2 bases and J by 0 bases, with 11 bases between them. Germline loops: CDR1 KGHSH, CDR2 LQKENI. CDR3 sequence reads: CASSPNSQGSYEQYF. CDR3 coding DNA: TGTGCCAGCTCACCAAACAGCCAGGGCTCCTACGAGCAGTACTTC.

The chain couples TRBV7-9 to TRBJ2-2; D remains unclear. The V and J ends lost 5 bases and 2 bases respectively, with 9 bases between them. This CDR3 contains 14 residues. Germline V gives CDR1 SEHNR, CDR2 FQNEAQ (reference sequence). In DNA form, the CDR3 reads TGTGCCAGCAGCCCCAGACATAACACCGGGGAGCTGTTTTTT. It translates to CASSPRHNTGELFF.

This clonotype was detected many times. This sequence joins TRBV7-9 and TRBJ2-3, with D perhaps TRBD1 (6 bases). The CDR3 has 15 amino acids. Trimming removed 2 bases from V and 3 bases from J, with 12 bases in between. Per germline, CDR1 SEHNR and CDR2 FQNEAQ (reference sequence). DNA of the CDR3: TGTGCCAGCAGCTTAAGGGGGATGGGGACAGATACGCAGTATTTT. It is translated as CASSLRGMGTDTQYF.

This clonotype turned up a few times. V is TRBV25-1 and J is TRBJ1-2, with D unresolved. Germline V gene sequence: CDR1 MGHDK, CDR2 SYGVNS. The germline V and J ends were trimmed by 1 base and 5 bases, with 17 bases remaining between them. This CDR3 is 16 amino acids long. DNA of the CDR3: TGTGCCAGCAGTGAATTTTTCGGTCGACCCGGTTATGGCTACACCTTC. This codes for CASSEFFGRPGYGYTF.

The table lists this clonotype with a few counts. The chain combines TRBV7-6 with TRBJ2-7; a possible D gene is TRBD2 (6 bases). CDR1 is SGHVS and CDR2 is FNYEAQ in the germline V gene. The ends were cut back, 4 bases at V and 2 bases at J, with 9 bases in the middle. CDR3 length equals 13 residues. The CDR3 DNA reads as TGTGCCAGCAGCTCCCGGGGGACCTACGAGCAGTACTTC. This sequence encodes CASSSRGTYEQYF. Together with reference TRBV7-6 and TRBJ2-7, the CDR3 gives the full variable domain: GAGVSQSPRYKVTKRGQDVALRCDPISGHVSLYWYRQALGQGPEFLTYFNYEAQQDKSGLPNDRFSAERPEGSISTLTIQRTEQRDSAMYRCASSSRGTYEQYFGPGTRLTVT.

The chain uses TRBV11-2 and TRBJ1-1; D ambiguous. The germline V gene has CDR1 SGHAT and CDR2 FQNNGV. The germline V and J ends were trimmed by 5 bases and 1 base, with 17 bases remaining between them. This CDR3 has 16 residues. In nucleotides, the CDR3 is TGTGCCAGCAGCCCATACGAGTTGAAGGGGAACACTGAAGCTTTCTTT. The encoded protein is CASSPYELKGNTEAFF.

This chain joins TRBV25-1 and TRBJ2-3; TRBD2 agrees at 11 bases. With 1 base clipped from V and 1 base from J, the junction kept 4 bases outside the gene matches. This CDR3 comprises 17 residues. CDR1 and CDR2 from the germline V gene are MGHDK and SYGVNS. CDR3 nucleotides: TGTGCCAGCAGTGAATCTCTACTAGCGGGGGGCACAGATACGCAGTATTTT. The encoded protein is CASSESLLAGGTDTQYF.

The V and J genes are TRBV7-9 and TRBJ2-2; tentatively, D is TRBD1 (5 bases). Germline CDR1 SEHNR, CDR2 FQNEAQ (reference sequence). The CDR3 sequence is 13 residues long. V was cut by 8 bases and J by 2 bases, with 9 bases left in between. CDR3: CASETANTGELFF. CDR3 nucleotide sequence: TGTGCCAGCGAGACAGCAAACACCGGGGAGCTGTTTTTT.

This clonotype was seen a few times. V gene TRBV7-6 combines with J gene TRBJ1-2; D remains unclear. The CDR3 covers 17 residues. Trimming pared 2 bases from V and 6 bases from J, leaving 22 bases between. Per germline, CDR1 SGHVS and CDR2 FNYEAQ. As DNA, the CDR3 is TGTGCCAGCAGCTTATCCAGGACTGATTTCCCGGGAGATGGCTACACCTTC. Encoded protein: CASSLSRTDFPGDGYTF.

This clonotype occurred a few times. The chain has TRBV6-2 or TRBV6-3 and TRBJ2-7, with D possibly matching TRBD2 (6 bases). Trimming took 6 bases from V and 4 from J, leaving 16 bases between them. The CDR3 consists of 14 residues. The germline gives CDR1 MNHEY, CDR2 SVGEGT. The CDR3 coding sequence is TGTGCCAGCAGCCTGGGAGGATACAGGTACGAGCAGTACGTC. It specifies CASSLGGYRYEQYV.

The chain recombines TRBV12-3 or TRBV12-4 with TRBJ1-1; tentatively, D is TRBD1 (6 bases). V lost 4 bases and J 2 bases, leaving 14 bases between the germline ends. The CDR3 runs 15 residues. The CDR3 nucleotides read TGTGCCAGCAGTTCCGCGTCGGGGGCCAACACTGAAGCTTTCTTT. Amino acid sequence: CASSSASGANTEAFF.

In its sample, this clonotype was seen many times. The chain uses TRBV7-9 and TRBJ2-4; 8 positions agree with TRBD2. Germline CDR1 SEHNR, CDR2 FQNEAQ (reference sequence). The V gene end was trimmed by 5 bases and the J gene end by 0 bases; junction bases not matched to a gene: 6. The CDR3 contains 16 residues. The CDR3 bases are TGTGCCAGCAGCCAACCGGGGGGGATAGCCAAAAACATTCAGTACTTC. Its translation: CASSQPGGIAKNIQYF.

This clonotype was detected many times. The rearrangement links TRBV7-2 to TRBJ1-4; no clear D gene. The V end was cut by 1 base, the J end by 0 bases, with 6 bases between. The CDR3 covers 15 residues. The germline CDR1 and CDR2 sequences are SGHTA and FQGNSA. The CDR3 loop is CASSLGRTTNEKLFF. For the CDR3, the DNA is TGTGCCAGCAGCTTAGGGCGGACAACTAATGAAAAACTGTTTTTT.

Only a few counts were recorded for this clonotype. The genes are TRBV2 and TRBJ1-1, with TRBD1 as a possible D gene (5 bases). Trimming took 8 bases from V and 14 from J, leaving 12 bases between them. This CDR3 has 9 amino acids. Germline V CDR1 and CDR2: SNHLY, FYNNEI. The CDR3 DNA is TGTGCCAGCGGCAGGGACGGCTTCTTT. Protein: CASGRDGFF.

A remark on this clonotype: Germline is not matched at one junction end, which may reflect a read error. This chain uses TRBV28 with TRBJ1-2, with D tentatively TRBD1 (6 bases). CDR3 length equals 14 residues. Germline loops: CDR1 MDHEN, CDR2 SYDVKM. The DNA of the CDR3 is TGTGCCAACAGTTTACAGGGATCTCTCTATGGCTACACCTTC. This encodes CANSLQGSLYGYTF.

Ten or more counts support this clonotype. The CDR3 here is CASSQDGKNTGELFF. The CDR3 coding sequence is TGCGCCAGCAGCCAAGATGGGAAGAACACCGGGGAGCTGTTTTTT. The chain recombines TRBV4-3 with TRBJ2-2; no definite D call. Looked up from germline, CDR1 is LGHNA and CDR2 is YSLEER. V gave up 0 bases and J gave up 1 base, with 6 bases separating them. The CDR3 length is 15 residues.